The 31 T cell receptor beta chains given below trace back to one sample, sequenced in a study of T cell changes during pregnancy in multiple sclerosis. Libraries were prepared by immunoSEQ multiplex PCR; TCRdb keeps only in-frame clonotypes and omits some of them. The data contain tens of thousands of clones, approximately 94% of them singletons. Sample: CD4+ T cells from peripheral blood mononuclear cells, taken in the second trimester of pregnancy. These receptors were obtained from a female donor with multiple sclerosis, enrolled in a pregnancy study.

V and J are TRBV5-1 and TRBJ2-7; 8 bases agree with TRBD2. CDR3 size: 15 residues. Trimming took 4 bases from V and 2 from J; bases not matched to a gene: 8. Germline V gene sequence: CDR1 SGHRS, CDR2 YFSETQ. CDR3 protein: CASSPLAGGPYEQYF. DNA for the CDR3: TGCGCCAGCAGCCCGCTAGCGGGCGGCCCCTACGAGCAGTACTTC.

V usage is TRBV11-3 and J usage is TRBJ2-2; D is uncertain. From germline, CDR1 is SGHNT and CDR2 YENEEA. Trimming removed 1 base from V and 5 bases from J, with 5 bases in between. This CDR3 has 13 amino acids. CDR3 nucleotides: TGTGCCAGCAGCTTAGCCCAAACCGGGGAGCTGTTTTTT. Amino acid sequence: CASSLAQTGELFF.

This sequence joins TRBV29-1 and TRBJ2-1; 7 bases are a match to TRBD1. This CDR3 is 14 amino acids long. Germline V gene data show CDR1 as SQVTM and CDR2 as ANQGSEA. The trim removed 4 bases at V and 3 bases at J, leaving 6 bases unmatched. CDR3 sequence reads: CSVGTGGFYNEQFF. The CDR3 region has the DNA TGCAGCGTTGGGACAGGCGGGTTCTACAATGAGCAGTTCTTC.

The J gene is TRBJ2-3, the V gene TRBV5-1; 10 bases are shared with TRBD2. The V gene end was trimmed by 6 bases and the J gene end by 5 bases; junction bases not matched to a gene: 3. This CDR3 spans 13 amino acids. The germline V gene has CDR1 SGHRS and CDR2 YFSETQ. The CDR3 DNA follows: TGCGCCAGCATCTCTAGCGGGAGAGATACGCAGTATTTT. It yields the protein CASISSGRDTQYF. The entire variable domain, with the rest obtained from reference TRBV5-1 and TRBJ2-3, is as follows: KAGVTQTPRYLIKTRGQQVTLSCSPISGHRSVSWYQQTPGQGLQFLFEYFSETQRNKGNFPGRFSGRQFSNSRSEMNVSTLELGDSALYLCASISSGRDTQYFGPGTRLTVL.

This rearrangement joins TRBV30 to TRBJ1-5, with TRBD1 as a possible D gene (5 bases). Trimming shortened V by 4 bases and J by 5 bases, and 12 bases separated the two germline ends. The CDR3 length is 13 residues. CDR1 GTSNPN and CDR2 SVGIG come from the germline V gene (reference sequence). The CDR3 region has the DNA TGTGCCTGGAATGCAGGGTTCGATCAGCCCCAGCATTTT. The encoded protein is CAWNAGFDQPQHF. Complete variable domain (other parts from reference TRBV30 and TRBJ1-5): SQTIHQWPATLVQPVGSPLSLECTVEGTSNPNLYWYRQAAGRGLQLLFYSVGIGQISSEVPQNLSASRPQDRQFILSSKKLLLSDSGFYLCAWNAGFDQPQHFGDGTRLSIL.

Here the CDR3 DNA reads TGCGCCAGCAGTGAGTCGGAGGTGGGCACCATATATTTT. It is translated as CASSESEVGTIYF. The J gene is TRBJ1-3, the V gene TRBV10-2; D gene unclear. Deletions cut 0 bases from V and 9 bases from J, with 9 bases between. Germline CDR1 and CDR2: WSHSY and SAAADI. This CDR3 is built from 13 residues.

V is TRBV4-2 and J is TRBJ1-3; maybe TRBD1 (5 bases). In germline, CDR1 is LGHNA, CDR2 YNFKEQ. CDR3 length equals 15 residues. Trimming shortened V by 6 bases and J by 0 bases, and 12 bases separated the two germline ends. The CDR3 reads CASRIGVLSGNTIYF. CDR3 coding DNA: TGTGCCAGCAGGATAGGGGTCCTCTCTGGAAACACCATATATTTT.

J is TRBJ1-2 and V is TRBV4-3; TRBD1 might be the D (6 bases). CDR1 is LGHNA, CDR2 YSLEER, per germline. Trimming shortened V by 0 bases and J by 7 bases, and 15 bases separated the two germline ends. The CDR3 has 15 residues. CDR3 nucleotide sequence: TGCGCCAGCAGCCAAGATAGGACAGCCGGGCGTGGCTACACCTTC. This translates into CASSQDRTAGRGYTF.

This clone showed up just a few times. The genes are TRBV27 and TRBJ1-5; weak D call: TRBD1 (6 bases). Germline V gene data show CDR1 as MNHEY and CDR2 as SMNVEV (reference sequence). Trimming shortened V by 6 bases and J by 7 bases, and 19 bases separated the two germline ends. This CDR3 spans 15 amino acids. The CDR3 sequence is CASRRSRGAGQPQHF. The CDR3 nucleotides are TGTGCCAGCAGACGCTCCCGGGGGGCGGGACAGCCCCAGCATTTT.

The rearrangement joins TRBV28 to TRBJ1-1; a possible D gene is TRBD1 (5 bases). Trimming left V 5 bases short and J 3 bases short, with 16 bases between. This CDR3 has 15 amino acids. The germline gives CDR1 MDHEN, CDR2 SYDVKM. The CDR3 region has the DNA TGTGCCAGCAGTCCCCCCGGGGGAACTTACACTGAAGCTTTCTTT. Translated: CASSPPGGTYTEAFF. The full variable domain, in which reference TRBV28 and TRBJ1-1 provide the parts outside the CDR3, is DVKVTQSSRYLVKRTGEKVFLECVQDMDHENMFWYRQDPGLGLRLIYFSYDVKMKEKGDIPEGYSVSREKKERFSLILESASTNQTSMYLCASSPPGGTYTEAFFGQGTRLTVV.

The chain is built from TRBV18 and TRBJ2-7; 7 nucleotides match TRBD2. The V gene's germline CDR1 is KGHSH and CDR2 LQKENI. With 3 bases clipped from V and 3 bases from J, the junction kept 8 bases outside the gene matches. This CDR3 has 15 residues. CDR3 bases: TGTGCCAGCTCACCCCCCTCCGGCGGGAGCTACGAGCAGTACTTC. This gives the protein CASSPPSGGSYEQYF. Full variable domain (rest looked up from reference TRBV18 and TRBJ2-7): NAGVMQNPRHLVRRRGQEARLRCSPMKGHSHVYWYRQLPEEGLKFMVYLQKENIIDESGMPKERFSAEFPKEGPSILRIQQVVRGDSAAYFCASSPPSGGSYEQYFGPGTRLTVT.

The chain combines TRBV18 with TRBJ2-7, with no clear D. Germline-derived CDR1 and CDR2 are KGHSH and LQKENI. V was trimmed by 1 base and J by 2 bases, leaving 12 bases between them. This CDR3 has 15 amino acids. The CDR3 DNA reads TGTGCCAGCTCACCACGTCCAGGCCAAACCTACGAGCAGTACTTC. Residues: CASSPRPGQTYEQYF.

This chain links TRBV19 with TRBJ2-7; 8 nucleotides agree with TRBD1. In germline, CDR1 is LNHDA, CDR2 SQIVND (reference sequence). The CDR3 has 15 amino acids. V was clipped by 5 bases and J by 3 bases; unmatched bases: 9. Here the CDR3 DNA reads TGTGCCAGTAGTCAGGGACAGGCACCCAGCTACGAGCAGTACTTC. Its protein is CASSQGQAPSYEQYF.

J is TRBJ2-2 and V is TRBV30; 7 nucleotides align to TRBD1. The germline V gene encodes CDR1 GTSNPN and CDR2 SVGIG (reference sequence). The junction had 2 bases not matched to a gene; V was cut back by 4 bases and J by 3 bases. This CDR3 is built from 13 residues. CDR3 region: CAWTQGHTGELFF. Written as DNA, the CDR3 is TGTGCCTGGACACAGGGGCACACCGGGGAGCTGTTTTTT.

The chain has TRBV30 and TRBJ2-7, with D hard to call. V shed 8 bases and J shed 0 bases, with 11 bases lying between them. The CDR3 spans 12 residues. CDR1 and CDR2 (germline): GTSNPN, SVGIG (reference sequence). CDR3 sequence reads: CARNAGSYEQYF. The CDR3 nucleotides are TGTGCCCGGAACGCAGGCTCCTACGAGCAGTACTTC.

The chain recombines TRBV6-5 with TRBJ2-5, with 8 bases that match TRBD2. Trimming took 5 bases from V and 5 from J; bases not matched to a gene: 4. The CDR3 is 13 amino acids. The germline gives CDR1 MNHEY, CDR2 SVGAGI. CDR3 coding DNA: TGTGCCAGCAGTCCTAGCGGGCAGGAGACCCAGTACTTC. This encodes CASSPSGQETQYF.

V is TRBV19 and J is TRBJ1-5; D not certain. V was cut by 2 bases and J by 3 bases, with 8 bases left in between. CDR3 size: 14 residues. CDR1 is LNHDA, CDR2 SQIVND, per germline (reference sequence). The DNA of the CDR3 is TGTGCCAGTAGTATACGAGTTACCAATCAGCCCCAGCATTTT. Translation gives CASSIRVTNQPQHF.

The rearrangement links TRBV10-2 to TRBJ2-7, with 8 bases matching TRBD2. The trim removed 7 bases at V and 9 bases at J, leaving 5 bases unmatched. This CDR3 spans 11 amino acids. Germline V gene lookup returns CDR1 WSHSY and CDR2 SAAADI. This CDR3 is CASTTGGGQYF. The CDR3 nucleotides read TGCGCCAGCACCACGGGAGGGGGGCAGTACTTC.

The genes are TRBV9 and TRBJ2-5; 9 nucleotides line up with TRBD2. The DNA end is a closer match to TRBJ2-7, so the J assignment may be wrong. The CDR3 covers 15 residues. Germline CDR1 and CDR2: SGDLS and YYNGEE. The CDR3 region is CASSVGPSGIDEQYF. CDR3 nucleotide sequence: TGTGCCAGCAGCGTAGGGCCTAGCGGGATTGACGAGCAGTACTTC.

The chain links TRBV30 to TRBJ1-1, with TRBD1 identical over 10 bases. Germline V lookup: CDR1 GTSNPN, CDR2 SVGIG (reference sequence). The ends lost 1 base at V and 10 bases at J; junction bases unmatched: 3. The CDR3 is 12 amino acids. CDR3 bases: TGTGCCTGGAGTGGACAGGGGGCCGGAGCTTTCTTT. This sequence encodes CAWSGQGAGAFF. Looking up the rest from reference TRBV30 and TRBJ1-1 gives the full variable domain: SQTIHQWPATLVQPVGSPLSLECTVEGTSNPNLYWYRQAAGRGLQLLFYSVGIGQISSEVPQNLSASRPQDRQFILSSKKLLLSDSGFYLCAWSGQGAGAFFGQGTRLTVV.

The chain links TRBV5-1 to TRBJ2-3; D gene ambiguous. V was shortened by 4 bases and J by 3 bases, with 6 bases between the two germline ends. The length of the CDR3 is 12 residues. The germline gives CDR1 SGHRS, CDR2 YFSETQ. This chain's CDR3 is CASSINTDTQYF. CDR3 DNA sequence: TGCGCCAGCAGCATTAATACAGATACGCAGTATTTT.

The chain is built from TRBV21-1 and TRBJ1-5. TRBV21-1 is shown as a pseudogene. This CDR3 has 19 amino acids. CDR3 loop: CASSKESSLHPRGNQPQHF. The CDR3 nucleotides read TGTGCCAGCAGCAAGGAGAGCAGCTTACACCCGCGGGGCAATCAGCCCCAGCATTTT.

This clone has only a few counts. Here the CDR3 reads CASSADSMQPQHF. The CDR3 coding sequence is TGTGCCAGCAGCGCCGACAGTATGCAGCCCCAGCATTTT. The V and J genes are TRBV2 and TRBJ1-5, with a tentative D call TRBD1 (5 bases). CDR3 length: 13 residues. Trimming removed 6 bases at V and 7 bases at J, with 13 bases between. The V gene's germline CDR1 is SNHLY and CDR2 FYNNEI.

The chain is built from TRBV23-1 and TRBJ2-6; the D gene is possibly TRBD1 (8 bases). TRBV23-1 is noted as an ORF with a role that remains uncertain. There are 20 residues in the CDR3. V lost 0 bases to trimming and J lost 1 base, with 19 bases between them. The CDR3 region has the DNA TGCGCCAGCAGTCAATCCGAAGCGGGACAGGTAGAATCTGGGGCCAACGTCCTGACTTTC. It is translated as CASSQSEAGQVESGANVLTF.

This clone showed up just a few times. The gene calls are TRBV2 and TRBJ2-7; the D gene is possibly TRBD1 (6 bases). The CDR3 has 18 residues. With 6 bases removed from V and 2 bases from J, the gap between germline ends came to 26 bases. CDR1 is SNHLY and CDR2 is FYNNEI in the germline V gene. This CDR3 is CASRDTGLFSATAYEQYF. The CDR3 bases are TGTGCCAGCAGGGACACAGGGTTATTTAGCGCTACCGCCTACGAGCAGTACTTC.

The chain combines TRBV15 with TRBJ2-1, with D possibly being TRBD2 (7 bases). The CDR3 is 17 residues long. CDR1 and CDR2 (germline): LNHNV, YYDKDF (reference sequence). With 0 bases removed from V and 5 bases from J, the gap between germline ends came to 17 bases. Here the CDR3 DNA reads TGTGCCACCAGCAGAGATATTGGGGCGGGGGCCCACAATGAGCAGTTCTTC. It yields the protein CATSRDIGAGAHNEQFF.

This chain uses TRBV28 with TRBJ1-2; possibly TRBD1 for D (6 bases). The CDR3 extends over 15 amino acids. The V and J ends lost 3 bases and 6 bases respectively, with 17 bases between them. Germline loops: CDR1 MDHEN, CDR2 SYDVKM. Here the CDR3 DNA reads TGTGCCAGCAGTTTTTCGCGGACAGCAAAGGATGGCTACACCTTC. Encoded protein: CASSFSRTAKDGYTF.

The chain couples TRBV10-1 to TRBJ1-1; 7 positions match TRBD1. The J segment lost 11 bases and the V segment lost 2 bases, leaving 8 bases of the junction unmatched. The CDR3 length is 13 residues. In germline, CDR1 is WNHNN, CDR2 SYGVQD (reference sequence). Here the CDR3 DNA reads TGCGCCAGCAGTGAGCTGAGACAGGGTTTTGCTTTCTTT. Residues: CASSELRQGFAFF.

This chain joins TRBV6-4 and TRBJ1-5; D might be TRBD1 (6 bases). The CDR3 is 13 amino acids. V lost 3 bases, J lost 4 bases, and 7 bases lay in between. Germline loops: CDR1 MRHNA, CDR2 SNTAGT. The chain's CDR3 is CASSEGQNQPQHF. CDR3 DNA sequence: TGTGCCAGCAGTGAAGGACAGAATCAGCCCCAGCATTTT.

The table lists this clone with a count of one. This chain connects TRBV11-2 to TRBJ2-7, with 8 bases fitting TRBD2. Germline V CDR1 and CDR2: SGHAT, FQNNGV. Trimming removed 5 bases from V and 0 bases from J; junction bases left unmatched: 9. The CDR3 spans 16 residues. The CDR3 DNA is TGTGCCAGCAGCCCCGGGGCGGGAGGCTACTCCTACGAGCAGTACTTC. Translated: CASSPGAGGYSYEQYF.

The count of this clone is one. The chain has TRBV6-6 and TRBJ2-3, with D perhaps matching TRBD1 (5 bases). Germline V lookup: CDR1 MNHNY, CDR2 SVGAGI (reference sequence). CDR3 length: 15 residues. V lost 5 bases, J lost 0 bases, and 12 bases lay in between. The CDR3 reads CASSGAALSTDTQYF. Written as DNA, the CDR3 is TGTGCCAGCAGTGGGGCAGCGTTGAGCACAGATACGCAGTATTTT.